This TCR beta chain comes out of a study of T cell responses to AZD1222 COVID-19 vaccine. TCRdb's table, derived via immunoSEQ multiplex PCR, lists solely in-frame clones and lacks some. The data contain roughly 180,000 clones, about 89% of them singletons. Germline V CDR1 and CDR2: SGHRS, YFSETQ. Trimming stripped 2 bases from V and 11 bases from J, with 16 bases between. The length of the CDR3 is 13 residues. Sequencing used peripheral blood, obtained 28 days after the second AZD1222 dose. This receptor was taken from an adult who received the AZD1222 COVID-19 vaccine. V gene TRBV5-1 combines with J gene TRBJ1-1; TRBD1 is a possible D gene (6 bases). The CDR3 sequence: CASSLDGGLGAFF. The CDR3 coding sequence is TGCGCCAGCAGCTTAGATGGGGGCCTAGGCGCTTTCTTT.